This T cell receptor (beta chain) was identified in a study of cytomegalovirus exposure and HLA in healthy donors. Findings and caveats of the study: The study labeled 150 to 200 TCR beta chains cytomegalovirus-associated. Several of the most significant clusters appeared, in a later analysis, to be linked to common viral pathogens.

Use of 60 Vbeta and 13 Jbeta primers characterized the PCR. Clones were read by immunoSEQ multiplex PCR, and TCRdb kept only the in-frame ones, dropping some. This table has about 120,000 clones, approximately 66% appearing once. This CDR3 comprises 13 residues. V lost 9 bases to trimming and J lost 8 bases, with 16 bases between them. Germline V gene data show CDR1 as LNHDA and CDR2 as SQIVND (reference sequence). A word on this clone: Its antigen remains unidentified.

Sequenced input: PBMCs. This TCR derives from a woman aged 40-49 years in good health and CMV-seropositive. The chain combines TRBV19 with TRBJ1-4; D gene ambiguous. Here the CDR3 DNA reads TGTGCCAGCCTCGGGTATCGAGAAGAAAAACTGTTTTTT. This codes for CASLGYREEKLFF. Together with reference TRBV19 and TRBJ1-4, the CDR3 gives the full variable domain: DGGITQSPKYLFRKEGQNVTLSCEQNLNHDAMYWYRQDPGQGLRLIYYSQIVNDFQKGDIAEGYSVSREKKESFPLTVTSAQKNPTAFYLCASLGYREEKLFFGSGTQLSVL.